These 32 T cell receptor beta chains share one sample of origin, sequenced in a study of T cells in Graves' hyperthyroidism and ophthalmopathy. Amplification yielded TCR beta CDR3 regions, with RNA transcripts as the source. The study used the HTBI primer set for a first-round RT-PCR of the TCR CDR3. TCRdb analysed the multiplex PCR reads with MiXCR anew, one entry per CDR3 protein. The profile shows 550,000 to 650,000 distinct CDR3 sequences, less than 15% of them singletons. The sequenced sample was blood. All receptors derive from a woman aged 40 to 50 with Graves' hyperthyroidism.

This clonotype came up many times. The chain joins TRBV27 to TRBJ2-7; 10 positions match TRBD1. This CDR3 spans 16 amino acids. V lost 4 bases and J lost 4; bases outside the gene matches: 10. Germline values: CDR1 MNHEY, CDR2 SMNVEV (reference sequence). The CDR3 region is CASSSVTGGVYYEQYF. The CDR3 nucleotides are TGTGCCAGCAGTTCCGTGACAGGGGGCGTTTATTACGAGCAGTACTTC.

This chain joins TRBV19 and TRBJ2-1, with a tentative D call TRBD2 (6 bases). The CDR3 spans 16 residues. Looked up from germline, CDR1 is LNHDA and CDR2 is SQIVND (reference sequence). Trimming took 4 bases from V and 0 from J, leaving 13 bases between them. The CDR3 nucleotides are TGTGCCAGTAGTAGGGAGCGGGTAGTCTCCTACAATGAGCAGTTCTTC. The encoded protein is CASSRERVVSYNEQFF.

This clonotype has ten or more counts. The genes are TRBV18 and TRBJ2-1; tentatively, D is TRBD1 (6 bases). Trimming cost V 3 bases and J 7 bases, with 10 bases left between them. From germline, CDR1 is KGHSH and CDR2 LQKENI. The CDR3 length is 13 residues. The CDR3 coding sequence is TGTGCCAGCTCACCGAGACAGGCAAATGAGCAGTTCTTC. Its translation: CASSPRQANEQFF.

The chain joins TRBV15 to TRBJ2-5; the D gene is possibly TRBD2 (6 bases). The length of the CDR3 is 13 residues. V lost 3 bases, J lost 4 bases, and 9 bases lay in between. The germline CDR1 and CDR2 sequences are LNHNV and YYDKDF (reference sequence). The CDR3 DNA follows: TGTGCCACCAGCAGCTTGGGACTAGAGACCCAGTACTTC. This gives the protein CATSSLGLETQYF.

Ten or more counts support this clonotype. The chain is built from TRBV5-1 and TRBJ2-7; D is unresolved. Germline CDR1 is SGHRS and CDR2 is YFSETQ. V shed 0 bases and J shed 1 base, with 11 bases lying between them. The CDR3 runs to 15 residues. The CDR3 DNA sequence: TGCGCCAGCAGCTTGGGATCTACCTTGTCCTACGAGCAGTACTTC. Amino acid sequence: CASSLGSTLSYEQYF. The full variable domain, rest sourced from reference TRBV5-1 and TRBJ2-7, is KAGVTQTPRYLIKTRGQQVTLSCSPISGHRSVSWYQQTPGQGLQFLFEYFSETQRNKGNFPGRFSGRQFSNSRSEMNVSTLELGDSALYLCASSLGSTLSYEQYFGPGTRLTVT.

The V call is TRBV6-1, the J call TRBJ1-5; no clear D gene. This CDR3 is 13 amino acids long. The germline gives CDR1 MNHNS, CDR2 SASEGT. Trimming removed 0 bases from V and 6 bases from J, with 6 bases in between. The CDR3 nucleotides are TGTGCCAGCAGTGAAGCTTTAGGTCAGCCCCAGCATTTT. Translating it yields CASSEALGQPQHF.

This clonotype came up a few times. The V call is TRBV10-3, the J call TRBJ2-7; a possible D gene is TRBD2 (5 bases). The CDR3 length is 14 residues. Germline-derived CDR1 and CDR2 are ENHRY and SYGVKD. V lost 5 bases and J 2 bases, leaving 13 bases between the germline ends. The CDR3 reads CAISKVGDAYEQYF. DNA of the CDR3: TGTGCCATCAGTAAAGTGGGAGACGCCTACGAGCAGTACTTC.

This rearrangement joins TRBV5-1 to TRBJ1-4; 8 bases are a match to TRBD1. V shed 5 bases and J 4 bases; nucleotides not matched to a gene: 4. The germline gives CDR1 SGHRS, CDR2 YFSETQ. The CDR3 loop spans 14 amino acids. The chain's CDR3 is CASSKTGVNEKLFF. CDR3 nucleotide sequence: TGCGCCAGCAGTAAGACAGGGGTTAATGAAAAACTGTTTTTT.

This sequence joins TRBV20-1 and TRBJ2-1; 9 bases fit TRBD2. V was clipped by 0 bases and J by 9 bases; unmatched bases: 12. The length of the CDR3 is 16 residues. Looked up from germline, CDR1 is DFQATT and CDR2 is SNEGSKA (reference sequence). CDR3 sequence (DNA): TGCAGTGCTAGAGATACACTTAGCGGGAGTCGGAGTGAGCAGTTCTTC. Protein sequence: CSARDTLSGSRSEQFF.

A word on this clonotype: This sequence may be a read error, since a much larger clone differs from it by one base. The chain couples TRBV12-3 or TRBV12-4 to TRBJ2-4, with D possibly being TRBD1 (5 bases). Trimming cost V 5 bases and J 0 bases, with 20 bases left between them. This CDR3 contains 18 residues. DNA of the CDR3: TGTGCCAGCAGTGCTCAGGGCCACCGGTTACTAGCCAAAAACATTCAGTACTTC. Translating gives CASSAQGHRLLAKNIQYF.

This clonotype was counted ten times or more. This sequence joins TRBV7-2 and TRBJ2-3, with 7 bases lining up with TRBD2. Looked up from germline, CDR1 is SGHTA and CDR2 is FQGNSA. V lost 0 bases, J lost 5 bases, and 5 bases stayed unmatched. This CDR3 contains 15 residues. The CDR3 protein is CASSLAGGSGDTQYF. The CDR3 nucleotides read TGTGCCAGCAGCTTAGCGGGCGGGAGTGGAGATACGCAGTATTTT.

This clonotype was observed at least ten times. This sequence joins TRBV3-1 and TRBJ1-4; D uncertain. The V gene's germline CDR1 is LGHDT and CDR2 YNNKEL (reference sequence). V lost 0 bases, J lost 4 bases, and 15 bases lay in between. CDR3 length: 17 amino acids. The CDR3 spells CASSQDSNSQINEKLFF. The CDR3, as DNA: TGTGCCAGCAGCCAAGATTCTAACAGTCAAATTAATGAAAAACTGTTTTTT.

This clonotype was counted at least ten times. Given a much more abundant clone one base away, this may be a read error. This chain links TRBV28 with TRBJ2-7, with TRBD1 identical over 9 bases. Per the germline V gene, CDR1 is MDHEN and CDR2 is SYDVKM. This CDR3 has 15 amino acids. With V trimmed by 11 bases and J by 5 bases, 16 bases remained unmatched. The DNA of the CDR3 is TGTGCCTGCATTACACCGGGACAGGGCTACAACGAGCAGTACTTC. This codes for CACITPGQGYNEQYF.

In its sample, this clonotype was seen a few times. This chain connects TRBV4-2 to TRBJ2-7; 11 bases agree with TRBD2. The CDR3 covers 17 residues. Germline CDR1 reads LGHNA; CDR2 reads YNFKEQ. Trimming at V came to 0 bases and at J to 2 bases, leaving 6 bases not matched to a gene. Written as DNA, the CDR3 is TGTGCCAGCAGCCAAGACCGACCACTAGCGGGAGCCTACGAGCAGTACTTC. This encodes CASSQDRPLAGAYEQYF.

This clonotype was detected many times. The chain couples TRBV6-1 to TRBJ1-5; D call uncertain. Germline CDR1 is MNHNS and CDR2 is SASEGT. V lost 4 bases to trimming and J lost 6 bases, with 7 bases between them. The CDR3 is 12 residues long. CDR3 in DNA: TGTGCCAGCAGTGGCGGACTTCAGCCCCAGCATTTT. Protein product: CASSGGLQPQHF.

This clonotype appeared many times. The chain links TRBV5-1 to TRBJ1-1; D is ambiguous. Germline CDR1 reads SGHRS; CDR2 reads YFSETQ. Trimming removed 0 bases at V and 3 bases at J, with 9 bases between. The CDR3 is made up of 14 amino acids. The CDR3 is CASSLAPGDTEAFF. The CDR3 DNA follows: TGCGCCAGCAGCTTGGCCCCGGGCGACACTGAAGCTTTCTTT.

This clonotype has a count of ten or more. The V gene is TRBV19, the J gene TRBJ1-1; D is unresolved. Trimming shortened V by 3 bases and J by 1 base, and 9 bases separated the two germline ends. Germline CDR1 LNHDA, CDR2 SQIVND (reference sequence). The length of the CDR3 is 14 residues. The CDR3 loop is CASSITRGNTEAFF. The CDR3 nucleotides read TGTGCCAGTAGTATCACTCGGGGGAACACTGAAGCTTTCTTT.

This clonotype was observed at least ten times. The V call is TRBV28, the J call TRBJ2-7; TRBD1 aligns across 7 bases. Per the germline V gene, CDR1 is MDHEN and CDR2 is SYDVKM. This CDR3 has 12 residues. Unmatched junction bases numbered 6, after V lost 8 bases and J lost 5 bases. The DNA for the CDR3 is TGTGCCAGCCCGACAGGGCTAGACGAGCAGTACTTC. Residues: CASPTGLDEQYF.

Only a few counts were recorded for this clonotype. The V gene is TRBV4-1, the J gene TRBJ2-7, with 9 bases fitting TRBD2. V was pared by 1 base and J by 0 bases, with 4 bases of the junction left unmatched. Germline lookup yields CDR1 MGHRA and CDR2 YSYEKL. CDR3 size: 16 residues. The CDR3: CASSQVASGNSYEQYF. The CDR3 nucleotides are TGCGCCAGCAGCCAAGTAGCTAGCGGGAACTCCTACGAGCAGTACTTC.

This clonotype was seen repeatedly, ten times or more. CDR3 loop: CASSPQTGPYGDGYTF. The CDR3 DNA reads as TGTGCCAGCAGTCCGCAGACAGGGCCCTATGGGGATGGCTACACCTTC. The chain has TRBV28 and TRBJ1-2, with 7 bases identical to TRBD1. Losses at the gene ends were 5 bases for V and 6 bases for J; bases not matched to a gene: 15. Germline V gene sequence: CDR1 MDHEN, CDR2 SYDVKM. The CDR3 sequence is 16 residues long.

At least ten counts were recorded for this clonotype. The V gene is TRBV28, the J gene TRBJ2-1; 7 nucleotides agree with TRBD2. Germline CDR1 MDHEN, CDR2 SYDVKM. The CDR3 sequence is 21 residues long. V lost 6 bases, J lost 0 bases, and 23 bases stayed unmatched. The CDR3 spells CASSRLFWRENFNSSYNEQFF. Written as DNA, the CDR3 is TGTGCCAGCAGCCGCCTGTTTTGGCGGGAGAACTTCAATAGCTCCTACAATGAGCAGTTCTTC.

This clonotype was seen ten or more times. CDR3: CSARAPGLAGGFGTDTQYF. The DNA of the CDR3 is TGCAGTGCTAGAGCGCCGGGACTAGCGGGAGGATTTGGCACAGATACGCAGTATTTT. The chain carries TRBV20-1 and TRBJ2-3; 15 bases line up with TRBD2. The CDR3 totals 19 residues. The germline V gene has CDR1 DFQATT and CDR2 SNEGSKA (reference sequence). V was clipped by 1 base and J by 1 base; unmatched bases: 9.

Only a few counts were recorded for this clonotype. The chain employs TRBV19 and TRBJ2-7, with 11 positions matching TRBD2. V dropped 9 bases and J dropped 4; count of bases not matched to a gene: 14. From germline, CDR1 is LNHDA and CDR2 SQIVND (reference sequence). The CDR3 has 16 residues. CDR3 amino acids: CASSQVLSGRGYEQYF. CDR3 coding DNA: TGTGCCAGCAGCCAAGTACTTAGCGGGAGGGGATACGAGCAGTACTTC.

This clonotype was picked up many times. The chain recombines TRBV28 with TRBJ2-7; 8 bases are shared with TRBD2. The germline CDR1 and CDR2 sequences are MDHEN and SYDVKM. V shed 6 bases, J shed 0 bases, and the junction held 10 bases outside the gene matches. This CDR3 has 16 amino acids. CDR3 DNA sequence: TGTGCCAGCAGCCCCATCGGGGGGGCTAGCTCCTACGAGCAGTACTTC. Translated: CASSPIGGASSYEQYF. Using reference TRBV28 and TRBJ2-7 for the parts outside the CDR3, the full variable domain is DVKVTQSSRYLVKRTGEKVFLECVQDMDHENMFWYRQDPGLGLRLIYFSYDVKMKEKGDIPEGYSVSREKKERFSLILESASTNQTSMYLCASSPIGGASSYEQYFGPGTRLTVT.

This clonotype appeared many times. The chain joins TRBV29-1 to TRBJ2-1; a weak D match, TRBD1 (5 bases). From germline, CDR1 is SQVTM and CDR2 ANQGSEA. The ends were cut back, 4 bases at V and 0 bases at J, with 13 bases in the middle. The CDR3 totals 15 residues. The CDR3 region has the DNA TGCAGCGTTGTGCCGAGGCAGGGCTCCTACAATGAGCAGTTCTTC. Its protein is CSVVPRQGSYNEQFF.

This clonotype was counted many times. The rearrangement uses TRBV30 and TRBJ2-7; D perhaps matches TRBD2 (5 bases). Germline loops: CDR1 GTSNPN, CDR2 SVGIG (reference sequence). The ends were cut back, 5 bases at V and 3 bases at J, with 14 bases in the middle. This CDR3 has 13 residues. CDR3 residues: CAWSLVGDYEQYF. The CDR3 bases are TGTGCCTGGTCGCTAGTCGGGGACTACGAGCAGTACTTC.

This sequence joins TRBV2 and TRBJ2-7; D is unclear. The ends were cut back, 7 bases at V and 1 base at J, with 14 bases in the middle. The CDR3 is made up of 14 amino acids. Germline lookup yields CDR1 SNHLY and CDR2 FYNNEI. This CDR3 reads CASKADLVSYEQYF. The CDR3, as DNA: TGTGCCAGCAAGGCAGATTTAGTGTCCTACGAGCAGTACTTC. The full variable domain, its missing parts supplied by reference TRBV2 and TRBJ2-7, is EPEVTQTPSHQVTQMGQEVILRCVPISNHLYFYWYRQILGQKVEFLVSFYNNEISEKSEIFDDQFSVERPDGSNFTLKIRSTKLEDSAMYFCASKADLVSYEQYFGPGTRLTVT.

This clonotype was detected only a few times. The V gene is TRBV28, the J gene TRBJ1-4, with 8 bases lining up with TRBD1. The CDR3 totals 17 residues. Trimming at V came to 5 bases and at J to 8 bases, leaving 16 bases not matched to a gene. Germline lookup yields CDR1 MDHEN and CDR2 SYDVKM. CDR3 bases: TGTGCCAGCAGTCCAAGACAGGGGTCGGCGTTTGTCGAAAAACTGTTTTTT. It codes for CASSPRQGSAFVEKLFF. Complete variable domain (other parts from reference TRBV28 and TRBJ1-4): DVKVTQSSRYLVKRTGEKVFLECVQDMDHENMFWYRQDPGLGLRLIYFSYDVKMKEKGDIPEGYSVSREKKERFSLILESASTNQTSMYLCASSPRQGSAFVEKLFFGSGTQLSVL.

Notes on this clonotype: The junction differs from germline at one of its ends, possibly a read error. The gene calls are TRBV14 and TRBJ2-3, with a weak D call TRBD2 (5 bases). CDR3 size: 15 residues. CDR1 is SGHDN and CDR2 is FVKESK in the germline V gene. CDR3 sequence: CASSQGSASTDTQCF. CDR3 in DNA: TGTGCCAGCAGCCAAGGCTCTGCTAGCACAGATACGCAGTGTTTT. The entire variable domain, with the rest obtained from reference TRBV14 and TRBJ2-3, is as follows: EAGVTQFPSHSVIEKGQTVTLRCDPISGHDNLYWYRRVMGKEIKFLLHFVKESKQDESGMPNNRFLAERTGGTYSTLKVQPAELEDSGVYFCASSQGSASTDTQCFGPGTRLTVL.

This clonotype was found many times. Its ends do not fully match the called genes, so a read error is possible. The chain joins TRBV28 to TRBJ2-2; 7 nucleotides align to TRBD2. CDR3 length equals 16 residues. Germline V gene data show CDR1 as MDHEN and CDR2 as SYDVKM. For the CDR3, the DNA is TGTGCCAGTAGTTTAGGGAGGGCCTTCAGCACCGGGGAGCTGTTTTTT. The encoded protein is CASSLGRAFSTGELFF.

This clonotype was seen at least ten times. The V and J genes are TRBV27 and TRBJ1-1; D may be TRBD1 (5 bases). Trimming stripped 2 bases from V and 3 bases from J, with 16 bases between. This CDR3 is 16 amino acids long. The V gene's germline CDR1 is MNHEY and CDR2 SMNVEV (reference sequence). The CDR3 DNA follows: TGTGCCAGCAGTTTACTAGGGGCACCCGGGGACACTGAAGCTTTCTTT. Amino acids: CASSLLGAPGDTEAFF.

The sample holds a few counts of this clonotype. The chain uses TRBV4-1 and TRBJ2-7, with D unclear. V was cut by 3 bases and J by 3 bases, with 9 bases left in between. The V gene's germline CDR1 is MGHRA and CDR2 YSYEKL. The CDR3 loop spans 13 amino acids. The CDR3 DNA sequence: TGCGCCAGCAGCCAGGGTTTCGACTACGAGCAGTACTTC. As protein: CASSQGFDYEQYF.